This T cell receptor (beta chain) was captured in a study of T-cell reconstitution after alpha-beta-depleted transplantation in children. This CDR3 is 14 amino acids long. Trimming took 6 bases from V and 4 from J, leaving 18 bases between them. Germline V CDR1 and CDR2: SQVTM, ANQGSEA. Library preparation (for TCRbeta) was performed with unique molecular identifiers. TCRdb ran MiXCR on the PCR reads and lists one entry per CDR3 protein. The repertoire holds nearly 200,000 distinct CDR3 sequences, roughly 6.5% seen once, with roughly 4.8% in the top ten. The TCR comes from a girl less than two years old with combined immunodeficiency, due to receive a stem cell transplant. This sequence joins TRBV29-1 and TRBJ1-1, with a weak D call TRBD1 (5 bases). The sample in question was PBMCs, obtained before TCRalphabeta/CD19-depleted stem cell transplant. The CDR3: CSVDGTPGSTEAFF. The CDR3 nucleotides are TGCAGCGTAGACGGGACCCCAGGTAGCACTGAAGCTTTCTTT.